This TCR beta chain was sequenced during a study of response to subunit inactivated influenza vaccine. Study-wide points: Authors suggested seasonal influenza vaccinations each recruit few new T cells.

J lost 4 bases, V lost 6 bases, and 5 bases had no gene match. The CDR3 sequence is 13 residues long. Germline V gives CDR1 ENHRY, CDR2 SYGVKD. Using its own MiXCR run on the RT-PCR reads, TCRdb lists one record per CDR3 protein. The sample has some 160,000 distinct CDR3 sequences, under 13% seen once. A few counts support this clonotype. Its antigen is not known. The chain combines TRBV10-3 with TRBJ1-1, with TRBD1 identical over 7 bases. The receptor comes from a man aged 45-65 years who received an inactivated influenza vaccine. Here the sequenced sample was non-naive T cells sorted from PBMCs, taken roughly 45 days after vaccination. Written as DNA, the CDR3 is TGTGCCATCAGACAGGGGACGGGCACTGAAGCTTTCTTT. This translates into CAIRQGTGTEAFF.